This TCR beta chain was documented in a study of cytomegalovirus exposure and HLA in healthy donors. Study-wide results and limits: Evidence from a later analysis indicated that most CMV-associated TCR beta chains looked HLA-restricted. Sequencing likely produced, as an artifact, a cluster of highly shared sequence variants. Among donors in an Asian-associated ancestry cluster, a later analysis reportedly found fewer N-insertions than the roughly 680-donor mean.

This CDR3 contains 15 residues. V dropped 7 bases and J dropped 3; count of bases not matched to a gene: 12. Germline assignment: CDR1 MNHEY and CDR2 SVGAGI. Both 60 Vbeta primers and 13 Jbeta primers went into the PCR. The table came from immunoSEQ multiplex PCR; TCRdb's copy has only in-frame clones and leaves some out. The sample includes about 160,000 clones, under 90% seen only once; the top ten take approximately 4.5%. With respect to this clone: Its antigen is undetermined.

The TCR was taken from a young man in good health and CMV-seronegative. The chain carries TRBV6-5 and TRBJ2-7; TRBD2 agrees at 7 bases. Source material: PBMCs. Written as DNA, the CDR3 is TGTGCCAGCACCACACGCGGGGGTATTCTCTACGAGCAGTACTTC. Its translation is CASTTRGGILYEQYF.